This TCR beta chain comes out of a study of molecular identifiers for immune sequencing clone quantification. Regarding the study as a whole: In CMV-specific effectors, clones above 20 copies held over 99% of molecules; naive, under 1%. Identical barcode-sharing TCR molecules could lead to underestimated sizes for highly expanded clones.

On this clonotype itself: The antigen is not known.

TCRdb used MiXCR to reprocess the PCR reads, holding one entry per CDR3 protein. The sample yields tens of thousands of distinct CDR3 sequences, roughly 20% seen once. The sequencing sample was made of naive CD8+ T cells from blood, with Jurkat cell RNA spiked in. Subset of the sample: FACS-sorted CD8+CD4-CCR7+CD45RA+ naive T cells. The TCR was taken from a human donor in good health. Some libraries in this study had Jurkat cell RNA spiked in.

The CDR3 loop reads CASSLGQGFGYTF. For the CDR3, the DNA is TGCGCCAGCAGCCTGGGACAGGGGTTTGGCTACACCTTC. The gene calls are TRBV4-1 and TRBJ1-2; 10 bases agree with TRBD1. The germline V gene has CDR1 MGHRA and CDR2 YSYEKL. The CDR3 sequence is 13 residues long. V shed 4 bases, J shed 7 bases, and the junction held 3 bases outside the gene matches.